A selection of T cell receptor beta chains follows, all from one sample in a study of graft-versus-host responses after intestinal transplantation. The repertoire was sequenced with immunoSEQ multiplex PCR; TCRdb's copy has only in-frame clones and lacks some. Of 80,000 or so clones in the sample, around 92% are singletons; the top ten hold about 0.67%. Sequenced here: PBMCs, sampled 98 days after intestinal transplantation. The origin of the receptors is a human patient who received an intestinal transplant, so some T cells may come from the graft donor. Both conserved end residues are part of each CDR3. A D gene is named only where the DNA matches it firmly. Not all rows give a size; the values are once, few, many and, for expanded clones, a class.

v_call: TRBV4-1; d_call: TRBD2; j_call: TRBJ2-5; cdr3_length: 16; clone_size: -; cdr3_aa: CASSQEAGQRGGTQYF; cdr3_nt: TGCGCCAGCAGCCAAGAAGCCGGGCAGCGGGGGGGGACCCAGTACTTC
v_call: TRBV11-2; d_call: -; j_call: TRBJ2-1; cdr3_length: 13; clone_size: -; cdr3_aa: CASSLRRNNEQFF; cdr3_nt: TGTGCCAGCAGCTTGCGGCGAAACAATGAGCAGTTCTTC
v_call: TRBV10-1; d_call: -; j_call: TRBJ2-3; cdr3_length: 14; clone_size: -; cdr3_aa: CASSERGPTDTQYF; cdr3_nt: TGCGCCAGCAGTGAGAGGGGTCCCACAGATACGCAGTATTTT
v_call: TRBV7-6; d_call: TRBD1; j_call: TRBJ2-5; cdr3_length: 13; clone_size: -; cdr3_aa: CASSWGQEETQYF; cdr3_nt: TGTGCCAGCAGCTGGGGACAGGAAGAGACCCAGTACTTC
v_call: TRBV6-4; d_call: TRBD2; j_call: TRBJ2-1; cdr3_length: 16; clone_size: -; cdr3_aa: CASSDSSGRPYNEQFF; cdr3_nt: TGTGCCAGCAGTGACTCTAGCGGGAGGCCCTACAATGAGCAGTTCTTC
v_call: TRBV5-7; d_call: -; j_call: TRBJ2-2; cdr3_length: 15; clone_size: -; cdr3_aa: CASSLAGTPFGELFF; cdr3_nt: TGTGCCAGCAGCCTTGCCGGGACACCTTTTGGGGAGCTGTTTTTT
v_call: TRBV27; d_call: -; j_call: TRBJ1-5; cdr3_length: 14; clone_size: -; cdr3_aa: CASSLSDGNQPQHF; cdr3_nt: TGTGCCAGCAGTTTATCGGATGGAAATCAGCCCCAGCATTTT
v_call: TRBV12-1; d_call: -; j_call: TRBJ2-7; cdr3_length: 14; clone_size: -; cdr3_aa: CASSFPAHPYEQYF; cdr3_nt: TGTGCCAGCAGCTTTCCGGCGCACCCCTACGAGCAGTACTTC
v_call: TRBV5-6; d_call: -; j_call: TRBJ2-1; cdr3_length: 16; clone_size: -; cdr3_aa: CASSLGLLGSYNEQFF; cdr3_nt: TGTGCCAGCAGCTTGGGACTCCTTGGTTCGTACAATGAGCAGTTCTTC
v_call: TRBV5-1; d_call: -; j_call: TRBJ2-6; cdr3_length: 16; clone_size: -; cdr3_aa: CASSLDESSGANVLTF; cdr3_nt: TGCGCCAGCAGCTTGGACGAAAGCTCTGGGGCCAACGTCCTGACTTTC
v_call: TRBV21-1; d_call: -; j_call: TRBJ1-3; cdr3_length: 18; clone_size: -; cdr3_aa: CASSKETRDREAGNTIYF; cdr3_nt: TGTGCCAGCAGCAAAGAAACTCGGGACAGGGAAGCTGGAAACACCATATATTTT
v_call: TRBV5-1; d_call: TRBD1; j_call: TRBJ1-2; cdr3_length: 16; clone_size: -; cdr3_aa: CASSLGGTDNYYGYTF; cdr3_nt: TGCGCCAGCAGCTTAGGGGGGACAGATAACTACTATGGCTACACCTTC
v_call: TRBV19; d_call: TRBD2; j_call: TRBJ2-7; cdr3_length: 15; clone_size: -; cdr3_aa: CASSASGSFAYEQYF; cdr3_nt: TGTGCCAGTAGTGCTAGCGGGAGCTTTGCCTACGAGCAGTACTTC
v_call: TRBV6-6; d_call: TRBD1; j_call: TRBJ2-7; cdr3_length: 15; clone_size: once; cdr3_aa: CASSYFRTGTDEQYF; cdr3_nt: TGTGCCAGCAGTTACTTCCGGACGGGGACAGACGAGCAGTACTTC
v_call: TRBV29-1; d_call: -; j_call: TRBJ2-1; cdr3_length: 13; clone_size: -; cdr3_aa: CSVERSSYNEQFF; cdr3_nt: TGCAGCGTTGAACGGAGCTCCTACAATGAGCAGTTCTTC